A selection of T cell receptor beta chains follows, all from one sample in a study of cytomegalovirus exposure and HLA in healthy donors. Sequencing used immunoSEQ multiplex PCR; TCRdb keeps in-frame clones, though not all of them. This table has 200,000 or so clones, roughly 84% appearing once. Sequencing was done on a sample of PBMCs. The receptor set was obtained from a boy aged 5-17 years in good health and CMV-seronegative. CDR3s include the opening cysteine and the closing phenylalanine or tryptophan. A D gene is named only where the DNA matches it firmly. Not all rows give a size; the values are once, few, many and, for expanded clones, a class.

V gene,J gene,D gene,clone size,CDR3 protein,CDR3 DNA
TRBV4-1,TRBJ1-2,TRBD1,-,CASSQPGDRVDGYTF,TGCGCCAGCAGCCAACCGGGGGACAGGGTGGATGGCTACACCTTC
TRBV19,TRBJ1-2,-,-,CASSRRQDGNYGYTF,TGTGCCAGTAGTAGACGACAGGATGGTAACTATGGCTACACCTTC
TRBV10-3,TRBJ2-7,-,-,CAISDHNPYEQYF,TGTGCCATCAGTGACCACAACCCGTACGAGCAGTACTTC
TRBV28,TRBJ1-1,-,few,CASSRFLNTEAFF,TGTGCCAGCTCCAGATTTTTGAACACTGAAGCTTTCTTT
TRBV30,TRBJ1-2,TRBD1,-,CAWNRGTGYTF,TGTGCCTGGAACAGGGGGACTGGCTACACCTTC
TRBV6-6,TRBJ2-7,-,-,CASSYYERYEQYF,TGTGCCAGCAGTTACTACGAGCGCTACGAGCAGTACTTC
TRBV19,TRBJ2-3,TRBD2,-,CASSGGAHTQYF,TGTGCCAGTAGCGGGGGGGCACATACGCAGTATTTT
TRBV7-2,TRBJ2-1,TRBD2,-,CASSIGLAGGQNEQFF,TGTGCCAGCAGCATCGGACTAGCGGGGGGTCAGAATGAGCAGTTCTTC
TRBV4-3,TRBJ1-1,-,-,CASSQVRAGNREAFF,TGCGCCAGCAGCCAAGTTAGGGCGGGAAACAGGGAAGCTTTCTTT
TRBV7-9,TRBJ2-7,-,-,CSWSEGDEQYF,TGTTCCTGGTCCGAGGGGGACGAGCAGTACTTC
TRBV5-3,TRBJ2-1,-,-,CARSLEVSRVGGEQFF,TGTGCCAGAAGCTTGGAAGTTTCCAGGGTGGGGGGTGAGCAGTTCTTC
TRBV14,TRBJ1-6,-,once,CATQGLYNSPLHF,TGTGCCACCCAGGGACTTTATAATTCACCCCTCCACTTT
TRBV5-6,TRBJ1-6,-,few,CASSLVGGLAHF,TGTGCCAGCAGCTTGGTGGGGGGGCTCGCCCACTTT
TRBV7-2,TRBJ1-3,-,-,CASSLRRGGTTGNTIYF,TGTGCCAGCAGCTTAAGGCGGGGAGGGACAACTGGAAACACCATATATTTT
TRBV5-1,TRBJ2-7,TRBD1,-,CASNGQGSYEQYF,TGCGCCAGCAATGGACAGGGATCCTACGAGCAGTACTTC
TRBV2,TRBJ2-7,-,once,CASSDRYEQYF,TGTGCCAGCAGTGATCGGTACGAGCAGTACTTC
TRBV11-2,TRBJ1-5,-,-,CASSEEGLINQPQHF,TGTGCCAGCAGCGAAGAGGGTCTTATCAATCAGCCCCAGCATTTT
TRBV11-3,TRBJ2-7,TRBD2,-,CASSLDRRGEQYF,TGTGCCAGCAGCTTAGACAGGCGGGGGGAGCAGTACTTC
TRBV2,TRBJ2-1,TRBD2,-,CASSFLADSYNEQFF,TGTGCCAGCAGTTTTCTAGCGGACTCCTACAATGAGCAGTTCTTC
TRBV7-6,TRBJ1-4,-,-,CASSLQGGNEKLFF,TGTGCCAGCAGCCTACAAGGGGGTAATGAAAAACTGTTTTTT
TRBV18,TRBJ1-5,-,-,CASSPGGYNQPQHF,TGTGCCAGCTCACCAGGAGGGTACAATCAGCCCCAGCATTTT
TRBV6-1,TRBJ1-1,TRBD1,-,CASTTGGTNTEAFF,TGTGCCAGCACCACAGGGGGAACAAACACTGAAGCTTTCTTT
TRBV5-4,TRBJ2-1,-,-,CASSFDTVSYNEQFF,TGTGCCAGCAGCTTCGACACCGTCTCCTACAATGAGCAGTTCTTC
TRBV29-1,TRBJ2-5,-,-,CSVVASFGLETQYF,TGCAGCGTTGTGGCTTCTTTTGGCCTAGAGACCCAGTACTTC
TRBV7-3,TRBJ1-1,-,-,CASSLTGRFPTEAFF,TGTGCCAGCAGCTTAACGGGGCGCTTTCCCACTGAAGCTTTCTTT
TRBV4-1,TRBJ2-7,TRBD1,-,CASSRKGALIDEQYF,TGCGCCAGCAGCCGCAAGGGGGCACTAATTGACGAGCAGTACTTC
TRBV11-2,TRBJ2-7,-,-,CASSPDRNEQYF,TGTGCCAGCAGCCCAGACAGGAACGAGCAGTACTTC
TRBV30,TRBJ2-3,TRBD2,-,CAWSGPHGLAGGGTDTQYF,TGTGCCTGGAGTGGGCCCCACGGGCTAGCGGGGGGGGGCACAGATACGCAGTATTTT
TRBV6-1,TRBJ2-1,-,once,CASRALEWGDEQFF,TGTGCCAGCAGAGCTCTGGAGTGGGGAGATGAGCAGTTCTTC
TRBV5-1,TRBJ2-1,-,-,CASSLARVPNNEQFF,TGCGCCAGCAGCCTAGCTAGGGTCCCAAACAATGAGCAGTTCTTC
TRBV2,TRBJ1-5,-,once,CASQHLSNQPQHF,TGTGCCAGTCAACACCTTAGCAATCAGCCCCAGCATTTT
TRBV4-3,TRBJ1-5,-,-,CASSQGSDQPQHF,TGCGCCAGCAGCCAAGGTTCCGATCAGCCCCAGCATTTT
TRBV11-2,TRBJ2-7,TRBD1,-,CASSPAWRRRDRGRYEQYF,TGCGCCAGCAGCCCGGCATGGCGCAGGCGGGACAGGGGGCGCTACGAGCAGTACTTC
TRBV4-1,TRBJ2-5,TRBD1,-,CASSQLGQGRFLAETQYF,TGCGCCAGCAGCCAACTCGGACAGGGGAGGTTTTTAGCAGAGACCCAGTACTTC
TRBV5-1,TRBJ2-1,TRBD1,-,CASSLQTLGQGGNEQFF,TGCGCCAGCAGCTTGCAAACATTGGGACAGGGGGGCAATGAGCAGTTCTTC
TRBV9,TRBJ2-2,TRBD2,-,CASSGPRGGSNTGELFF,TGTGCCAGCAGCGGCCCCCGGGGGGGGAGTAACACCGGGGAGCTGTTTTTT
TRBV25-1,TRBJ1-1,TRBD1,-,CASNVGTGGTEAFF,TGTGCCAGCAATGTAGGGACAGGGGGTACTGAAGCTTTCTTT
TRBV14,TRBJ1-4,TRBD1,once,CASSLRQGPSEKLFF,TGTGCCAGCAGCCTCAGACAGGGTCCCAGTGAAAAACTGTTTTTT
TRBV7-2,TRBJ2-5,TRBD2,-,CASSLIQRGVDETQYF,TGTGCCAGCAGCTTAATTCAGCGGGGGGTCGACGAGACCCAGTACTTC
TRBV11-2,TRBJ1-3,TRBD1,-,CASSLLRQGAGTGNTIYF,TGTGCCAGCAGCTTACTTAGACAGGGGGCCGGTACCGGAAACACCATATATTTT
TRBV5-1,TRBJ2-2,TRBD1,-,CASSRDRGNTGELFF,TGCGCCAGCAGCCGAGACAGGGGGAACACCGGGGAGCTGTTTTTT
TRBV19,TRBJ1-2,-,-,CASSPDSGYGYTF,TGTGCCAGTAGCCCGGACAGTGGTTATGGCTACACCTTC
TRBV7-2,TRBJ2-7,-,-,CASSLTLTYEQYF,TGTGCCAGCAGCCTGACTCTAACCTACGAGCAGTACTTC
TRBV7-3,TRBJ1-1,-,-,CASRSNFNTEAFF,TGTGCCAGCAGGTCCAATTTCAACACTGAAGCTTTCTTT
TRBV30,TRBJ1-3,-,-,CAWRRGSSGNTIYF,TGTGCCTGGAGAAGAGGTTCCTCTGGAAACACCATATATTTT
TRBV7-2,TRBJ1-6,-,few,CAILRGGRSSPLHF,TGTGCCATCCTCCGGGGGGGAAGGAGTTCACCCCTCCACTTT
TRBV30,TRBJ2-7,-,-,CAWSHTTLGYEQYF,TGTGCCTGGAGCCATACGACACTGGGCTACGAGCAGTACTTC
TRBV4-1,TRBJ2-3,TRBD2,-,CASSQETLAGDQDTQYF,TGCGCCAGCAGCCAAGAGACACTAGCGGGAGATCAGGATACGCAGTATTTT